Given below is one T cell receptor beta chain in context. This sample is part of a study of blood T cell repertoires in COVID-19. Looking at the study overall: COVID-19 samples collected from the United States, Italy and Spain covered acute and convalescent phases. T cells, B-cell-depleted T cells, or PBMCs provided the cDNA or gDNA that served as material.

The germline V gene has CDR1 MNHEY and CDR2 SVGEGT. The CDR3 has 15 residues. Trimming took 0 bases from V and 4 from J; bases not matched to a gene: 2. Per the original data handling: Cell counts per sample came from amplifying reference gene primers. This table comes from immunoSEQ multiplex PCR, and its TCRdb copy is limited to in-frame clones, with some not included. V, J and clone size are taken as reported in that table, and D and trimming were inferred from the DNA itself. The sample carries some 320,000 clones, approximately 88% recorded once. The sample was peripheral blood. The chain links TRBV6-2 or TRBV6-3 to TRBJ2-5, with TRBD2 matching over 10 bases. This TCR came from a woman in her twenties or thirties who had recovered from COVID-19. The CDR3 bases are TGTGCCAGCAGTTACTCTAGACTAGCGGGAGAGACCCAGTACTTC. This encodes CASSYSRLAGETQYF.